The rows below give T cell receptor beta chains drawn from one sample of a study of cytomegalovirus exposure and HLA in healthy donors. Some clones are missing from TCRdb's copy, which holds only in-frame ones; the method was immunoSEQ multiplex PCR. In the table there are tens of thousands of clones, just under 95% of which are singletons. The sample was PBMCs. The receptor source for this set is a man in his late teens or twenties in good health and CMV-seronegative. CDR3s include the opening cysteine and the closing phenylalanine or tryptophan. D genes are given only for firm matches. Only part of the rows carry a size: once, few, many, or a class if the clone is expanded.

>TRBJ2-2|TRBV19|TRBD1|few
CASSMGDRDTGELFF
TGTGCCAGTAGTATGGGGGACAGGGACACCGGGGAGCTGTTTTTT
>TRBJ1-2|TRBV6-7|TRBD1|NA
CASSYRYRGTGGFSESGYTF
TGTGCCAGCAGTTACCGATACAGAGGGACAGGGGGCTTTTCAGAGAGTGGCTACACCTTC
>TRBJ1-1|TRBV6-5|NA|NA
CASFRDTHTEAFF
TGTGCCAGTTTCCGGGACACTCACACTGAAGCTTTCTTT
>TRBJ2-1|TRBV5-1|TRBD2|NA
CASSLASGSHNEQFF
TGCGCCAGCAGCTTGGCTAGCGGGAGTCACAATGAGCAGTTCTTC
>TRBJ2-1|TRBV6-4|NA|NA
CASSRDIGANEQFF
TGTGCCAGCAGTCGGGACATCGGTGCAAATGAGCAGTTCTTC
>TRBJ2-1|TRBV7-9|NA|NA
CASSLDSPGNEQFF
TGTGCCAGCAGCTTAGATAGTCCCGGTAATGAGCAGTTCTTC
>TRBJ1-2|TRBV29-1|TRBD1|NA
CSGGDSAGGYTF
TGCAGCGGTGGGGACAGTGCGGGGGGCTACACCTTC
>TRBJ2-1|TRBV11-3|NA|NA
CASSPRGMDEQFF
TGTGCCAGCAGCCCCCGGGGGATGGATGAGCAGTTCTTC
>TRBJ1-1|TRBV7-6|NA|NA
CASSLGQNRDAAEAFF
TGTGCCAGCAGCTTAGGACAAAACAGGGATGCGGCTGAAGCTTTCTTT
>TRBJ1-5|TRBV4-1|NA|NA
CASSQAGMATQPQHF
TGCGCCAGCAGCCAAGCAGGGATGGCTACTCAGCCCCAGCATTTT
>TRBJ1-4|TRBV4-1|NA|NA
CASSQGQGPPGEKLFF
TGCGCCAGCAGCCAAGGCCAGGGGCCGCCGGGGGAAAAACTGTTTTTT
>TRBJ2-2|TRBV4-2|NA|NA
CASSQGLMNTGELFF
TGTGCCAGCAGCCAGGGACTTATGAACACCGGGGAGCTGTTTTTT
>TRBJ1-1|TRBV6-6|NA|NA
CASSRGQGMNTEAFF
TGTGCCAGCAGTCGAGGGCAGGGGATGAACACTGAAGCTTTCTTT
>TRBJ2-3|TRBV6-7|TRBD2|NA
CASTPRGGYTDTQYF
TGTGCCAGCACTCCCCGGGGGGGTTACACAGATACGCAGTATTTT
>TRBJ2-1|TRBV13|TRBD2|NA
CASSARTSGGNEQFF
TGTGCCAGCAGCGCGAGGACTAGCGGGGGCAATGAGCAGTTCTTC
>TRBJ2-1|TRBV6-1|TRBD1|few
CASTDRDNEQFF
TGTGCCAGCACGGACAGGGACAATGAGCAGTTCTTC
>TRBJ1-1|TRBV9|NA|NA
CASSVLSGGNTEAFF
TGTGCCAGCAGCGTCCTATCGGGGGGGAACACTGAAGCTTTCTTT